These T cell receptor beta chains were read from a single sample in a study of CD8 T cells in Susac syndrome. MiXCR, run by TCRdb on the immunoSEQ multiplex PCR reads, gives a single entry per CDR3 protein. The sample records about 200,000 distinct CDR3 sequences, 95% being singletons. The sample taken for sequencing was CD4+ T cells from PBMCs. The receptors come from a human donor with multiple sclerosis. Each CDR3 is given with its conserved first and last residue. The D gene is left open where the match is weak. Some rows have no size entry. The others give once, few or many, or a class for an expanded clone.

D gene | J gene | V gene | clone size | CDR3 protein | CDR3 DNA
. | TRBJ1-2 | TRBV3-1 | . | CASSQGRVGYGYTF | TGTGCCAGCAGCCAGGGCAGGGTGGGCTATGGCTACACCTTC
. | TRBJ2-7 | TRBV7-9 | . | CASSGRGEQYF | TGTGCCAGCAGCGGCCGGGGAGAGCAGTACTTC
. | TRBJ1-1 | TRBV18 | . | CASRPNIDPMNTEAFF | TGTGCCAGCCGCCCAAATATCGACCCGATGAACACTGAAGCTTTCTTT
. | TRBJ1-1 | TRBV29-1 | . | CSVEGSGAEAFF | TGCAGCGTGGAGGGTTCAGGGGCTGAAGCTTTCTTT
. | TRBJ2-1 | TRBV3-1 | . | CASSVLSSVSYNEQFF | TGTGCCAGCAGCGTTCTTAGCTCAGTCTCCTACAATGAGCAGTTCTTC
TRBD2 | TRBJ2-3 | TRBV20-1 | . | CSARAGGLTDTQYF | TGCAGTGCAAGAGCGGGGGGGCTAACAGATACGCAGTATTTT
. | TRBJ1-6 | TRBV7-9 | . | CASSVLLSSYNSPLHF | TGTGCCAGCAGCGTCCTTTTGAGCTCCTATAATTCACCCCTCCACTTT
. | TRBJ2-5 | TRBV3-1 | . | CASSLTSKETQYF | TGTGCCAGCAGCCTTACAAGCAAAGAGACCCAGTACTTC
TRBD1 | TRBJ1-4 | TRBV20-1 | . | CSARDTGTGGATNEKLFF | TGCAGTGCTCGAGACACCGGGACAGGGGGTGCAACTAATGAAAAACTGTTTTTT
TRBD1 | TRBJ1-2 | TRBV23-1 | . | CASSQSGTGFSGYTF | TGCGCCAGCAGTCAATCAGGGACAGGGTTTAGCGGCTACACCTTC
. | TRBJ1-3 | TRBV9 | . | CASSPRESRNTIYF | TGTGCCAGCAGCCCTCGGGAAAGTAGAAACACCATATATTTT
. | TRBJ2-7 | TRBV29-1 | . | CSVELPRASVTYEQYF | TGCAGCGTTGAACTCCCCAGGGCATCGGTAACCTACGAGCAGTACTTC
TRBD2 | TRBJ2-1 | TRBV20-1 | . | CSARSAGGNNEQFF | TGCAGTGCTAGATCTGCGGGGGGTAACAATGAGCAGTTCTTC
TRBD2 | TRBJ2-3 | TRBV20-1 | . | CSANPTSGRDTQYF | TGCAGTGCTAACCCGACTAGCGGGCGAGATACGCAGTATTTT
. | TRBJ1-1 | TRBV4-2 | . | CASSQEVNLLEAFF | TGTGCCAGCAGCCAAGAAGTCAATTTGCTTGAAGCTTTCTTT
TRBD2 | TRBJ2-3 | TRBV19 | . | CARQRGSTDTQYF | TGTGCCAGGCAGCGGGGGAGCACAGATACGCAGTATTTT
TRBD1 | TRBJ1-1 | TRBV29-1 | few | CSAEGQTSTEAFF | TGCAGCGCCGAGGGACAGACCTCGACTGAAGCTTTCTTT
TRBD1 | TRBJ1-2 | TRBV27 | . | CASSSTRAGGLYGYTF | TGTGCCAGCAGTTCGACCAGGGCAGGGGGCCTCTATGGCTACACCTTC
TRBD1 | TRBJ1-4 | TRBV29-1 | . | CSGRDSHNEKLFF | TGCAGCGGCCGGGACAGCCATAATGAAAAACTGTTTTTT
TRBD2 | TRBJ2-1 | TRBV3-1 | . | CASSQEGAGGGEQFF | TGTGCCAGCAGCCAAGAAGGAGCGGGGGGAGGTGAGCAGTTCTTC
. | TRBJ2-3 | TRBV5-1 | once | CASSLDIPDTQYF | TGCGCCAGCAGCTTGGACATTCCAGATACGCAGTATTTT
. | TRBJ2-7 | TRBV27 | . | CASMPNGGSYEQYF | TGTGCCAGCATGCCCAACGGGGGCTCCTACGAGCAGTACTTC
. | TRBJ2-1 | TRBV3-1 | . | CASSPGGTQNNEQFF | TGTGCCAGCAGCCCCGGAGGCACACAAAACAATGAGCAGTTCTTC
. | TRBJ2-3 | TRBV3-1 | . | CASSQVQHPQYF | TGTGCCAGCAGCCAAGTACAGCATCCGCAGTATTTT
TRBD1 | TRBJ2-5 | TRBV30 | . | CAWTTGVLETQYF | TGTGCCTGGACTACAGGGGTTCTAGAGACCCAGTACTTC
TRBD1 | TRBJ1-1 | TRBV29-1 | . | CSVAPGQGATEAFF | TGCAGCGTTGCCCCGGGACAGGGGGCCACTGAAGCTTTCTTT
. | TRBJ2-3 | TRBV3-1 | . | CASSQNGVDTQYF | TGTGCCAGCAGTCAAAACGGGGTGGATACGCAGTATTTT
TRBD2 | TRBJ2-5 | TRBV20-1 | . | CSGAGGLQETQYF | TGCAGTGGGGCGGGGGGTCTTCAAGAGACCCAGTACTTC
. | TRBJ2-3 | TRBV3-1 | . | CASSLAPGSTLDTQYF | TGTGCCAGCAGCCTCGCACCCGGATCCACCCTAGATACGCAGTATTTT
. | TRBJ1-1 | TRBV3-1 | . | CASSQGPLGTEAFF | TGTGCCAGCAGCCAGGGACCCCTCGGCACTGAAGCTTTCTTT